This TCR beta chain comes out of a study of blood T cell repertoires in COVID-19. In the authors' methods: Scientists estimated how many nucleated cells there were by amplifying reference gene primers. Assay: immunoSEQ multiplex PCR; the TCRdb copy retains only in-frame clones and omits some. V and J calls and clone size are those listed in that table; D and trimming were worked out from the DNA. The sample holds some 180,000 clones; around 90% are singletons and the top ten take roughly a fifth. CDR1 is MDHEN, CDR2 SYDVKM, per germline. CDR3 size: 14 residues. The V end lost 1 base, the J end lost 2 bases, and 9 bases lay between the germline ends. This clone was detected only a few times.

This chain uses TRBV28 with TRBJ2-7, with D possibly TRBD1 on 5 matching bases. Sequenced sample: peripheral blood. The receptor comes from a man in his 60s with active or convalescent COVID-19. DNA of the CDR3: TGTGCCAGCAGTTTATTGGGGCCAACCTACGAGCAGTACTTC. Encoded protein: CASSLLGPTYEQYF.